The rows below give T cell receptor beta chains drawn from one sample of a study of blood T cell repertoires in COVID-19. This table comes from immunoSEQ multiplex PCR, and its TCRdb copy is limited to in-frame clones, with some not included. The profile covers 250,000 to 300,000 clones, with approximately 90% appearing a single time and about 2.2% taken by the ten largest. The specimen was peripheral blood. The source of these receptors is a woman aged 45-60 years who had recovered from COVID-19. CDR3s include the opening cysteine and the closing phenylalanine or tryptophan. The order of the fields is J gene, V gene, clone size, CDR3 length, D gene, CDR3 DNA, CDR3 protein. The D gene is left open where the match is weak. Clone size is stated in some rows and not others, as once, few, many or a class when expanded.

j_call: TRBJ1-1; v_call: TRBV5-6; clone_size: .; cdr3_length: 13; d_call: .; cdr3_nt: TGTGCCAGCAGCTTCTTGGGGAGCACTGAAGCTTTCTTT; cdr3_aa: CASSFLGSTEAFF
j_call: TRBJ1-2; v_call: TRBV6-5; clone_size: .; cdr3_length: 12; d_call: TRBD1; cdr3_nt: TGTGCCAGCAGTCGAAACAGGGGTGGCTACACCTTC; cdr3_aa: CASSRNRGGYTF
j_call: TRBJ2-1; v_call: TRBV12-5; clone_size: .; cdr3_length: 16; d_call: .; cdr3_nt: TGTGCTAGTGGGGAACATGACGACAGCCCGTACAATGAGCAGTTCTTC; cdr3_aa: CASGEHDDSPYNEQFF
j_call: TRBJ2-7; v_call: TRBV11-2; clone_size: .; cdr3_length: 15; d_call: .; cdr3_nt: TGTGCCAGCAGCTTCCGACCCCCAGGCCCTTACGAGCAGTACTTC; cdr3_aa: CASSFRPPGPYEQYF
j_call: TRBJ2-2; v_call: TRBV7-9; clone_size: .; cdr3_length: 14; d_call: .; cdr3_nt: TGTGCCAGCAGCTTAAAGCGGAACACCGGGGAGCTGTTTTTT; cdr3_aa: CASSLKRNTGELFF
j_call: TRBJ2-6; v_call: TRBV5-6; clone_size: .; cdr3_length: 16; d_call: .; cdr3_nt: TGTGCCAGCAGCTTAAGTAGCAAGGCAGGGGCCAACGTCCTGACTTTC; cdr3_aa: CASSLSSKAGANVLTF
j_call: TRBJ1-5; v_call: TRBV3-1/TRBV3-2; clone_size: .; cdr3_length: 13; d_call: .; cdr3_nt: TGTGCCAGCAGCCAAGATATTGTCCAGCCCCAGCATTTT; cdr3_aa: CASSQDIVQPQHF
j_call: TRBJ2-1; v_call: TRBV5-6; clone_size: .; cdr3_length: 15; d_call: TRBD2; cdr3_nt: TGTGCCAGCAGCTTAGCGGGAGATATCATCCATGAGCAGTTCTTC; cdr3_aa: CASSLAGDIIHEQFF
j_call: TRBJ2-7; v_call: TRBV9; clone_size: .; cdr3_length: 17; d_call: .; cdr3_nt: TGTGCCAGCAGCAATCCCTTGCAGGGGACACACCGGGGCGAGCAGTACTTC; cdr3_aa: CASSNPLQGTHRGEQYF
j_call: TRBJ1-2; v_call: TRBV30; clone_size: few; cdr3_length: 14; d_call: TRBD1; cdr3_nt: TGTGCCTGGAGCGTGCCGGGACAGCATTATGGCTACACCTTC; cdr3_aa: CAWSVPGQHYGYTF
j_call: TRBJ1-1; v_call: TRBV28; clone_size: .; cdr3_length: 17; d_call: TRBD1; cdr3_nt: TGTGCCAGCAGTTCGCCCGGGACAGGGAATTTGAGAACTGAAGCTTTCTTT; cdr3_aa: CASSSPGTGNLRTEAFF
j_call: TRBJ2-1; v_call: TRBV11-1; clone_size: few; cdr3_length: 13; d_call: TRBD2; cdr3_nt: TGTGCCAGCAGCCGGGACTACCACAATGAGCAGTTCTTC; cdr3_aa: CASSRDYHNEQFF
j_call: TRBJ1-5; v_call: TRBV4-2; clone_size: few; cdr3_length: 14; d_call: .; cdr3_nt: TGTGCCAGCAGCCCCGGACAGATCGATCAGCCCCAGCATTTT; cdr3_aa: CASSPGQIDQPQHF
j_call: TRBJ1-1; v_call: TRBV4-3; clone_size: .; cdr3_length: 13; d_call: .; cdr3_nt: TGCGCCAGCAGCCAAGATCTGTACAGAGAAGCTTTCTTT; cdr3_aa: CASSQDLYREAFF
j_call: TRBJ1-4; v_call: TRBV11-2; clone_size: .; cdr3_length: 17; d_call: .; cdr3_nt: TGTGCCAGCAGCTTAGGGACGGAGGAAGCAACTAATGAAAAACTGTTTTTT; cdr3_aa: CASSLGTEEATNEKLFF
j_call: TRBJ1-4; v_call: TRBV14; clone_size: .; cdr3_length: 15; d_call: .; cdr3_nt: TGTGCCAGCAGCCCGCGGGGCGGGGCCGCTGAAAAACTGTTTTTT; cdr3_aa: CASSPRGGAAEKLFF
j_call: TRBJ1-2; v_call: TRBV5-1; clone_size: .; cdr3_length: 16; d_call: .; cdr3_nt: TGCGCCAGCAGCTTGGGTGTCCGCCACAGACGATATGGCTACACCTTC; cdr3_aa: CASSLGVRHRRYGYTF
j_call: TRBJ2-7; v_call: TRBV5-5; clone_size: .; cdr3_length: 15; d_call: TRBD2; cdr3_nt: TGTGCCAGCAGCTTGGTAGGCAGGGACTACCACGAGCAGTACTTC; cdr3_aa: CASSLVGRDYHEQYF
j_call: TRBJ2-1; v_call: TRBV11-2; clone_size: .; cdr3_length: 18; d_call: TRBD2; cdr3_nt: TGTGCCAGCAGCTTAGGCCCCACAGCGGGAGGGAAGAACAATGAGCAGTTCTTC; cdr3_aa: CASSLGPTAGGKNNEQFF
j_call: TRBJ2-5; v_call: TRBV11-1; clone_size: .; cdr3_length: 14; d_call: .; cdr3_nt: TGTGCCAGCAGCTCCCCCGGGACTTGGGAGACCCAGTACTTC; cdr3_aa: CASSSPGTWETQYF
j_call: TRBJ2-2; v_call: TRBV21-1; clone_size: .; cdr3_length: 13; d_call: .; cdr3_nt: TGTGCCAGCAGGGGCCCAAACACCGGGGAGCTGTTTTTT; cdr3_aa: CASRGPNTGELFF
j_call: TRBJ1-1; v_call: TRBV6-1; clone_size: .; cdr3_length: 16; d_call: .; cdr3_nt: TGTGCCAGCAGTGACCGGGACTTCGGTATGAACACTGAAGCTTTCTTT; cdr3_aa: CASSDRDFGMNTEAFF
j_call: TRBJ1-1; v_call: TRBV6-5; clone_size: .; cdr3_length: 16; d_call: .; cdr3_nt: TGTGCCAGCAGTTACTTGGGGGGACCTTATAACACTGAAGCTTTCTTT; cdr3_aa: CASSYLGGPYNTEAFF
j_call: TRBJ1-1; v_call: TRBV18; clone_size: .; cdr3_length: 15; d_call: .; cdr3_nt: TGTGCCAGCTCACCGAGGTACGGGGGGAACACTGAAGCTTTCTTT; cdr3_aa: CASSPRYGGNTEAFF
j_call: TRBJ2-7; v_call: TRBV4-2; clone_size: .; cdr3_length: 17; d_call: TRBD1; cdr3_nt: TGTGCCAGCAGCCAAGAGGCGACCGGGACAGGGAGCTACGAGCAGTACTTC; cdr3_aa: CASSQEATGTGSYEQYF
j_call: TRBJ2-2; v_call: TRBV13; clone_size: .; cdr3_length: 17; d_call: .; cdr3_nt: TGTGCCAGCAGCCCTACGATCGACTACCAGAACACCGGGGAGCTGTTTTTT; cdr3_aa: CASSPTIDYQNTGELFF
j_call: TRBJ2-3; v_call: TRBV4-1; clone_size: .; cdr3_length: 15; d_call: .; cdr3_nt: TGCGCCAGCAGCCAAGAACCAGGGTGGACAGATACGCAGTATTTT; cdr3_aa: CASSQEPGWTDTQYF
j_call: TRBJ1-3; v_call: TRBV30; clone_size: .; cdr3_length: 14; d_call: .; cdr3_nt: TGTGCCTGGGGAGTAACTGTCTCTGGAAACACCATATATTTT; cdr3_aa: CAWGVTVSGNTIYF
j_call: TRBJ2-5; v_call: TRBV9; clone_size: .; cdr3_length: 16; d_call: .; cdr3_nt: TGTGCCAGCAGCGCAACAGGGGGGGTAGGGCAAGAGACCCAGTACTTC; cdr3_aa: CASSATGGVGQETQYF
j_call: TRBJ2-1; v_call: TRBV3-1/TRBV3-2; clone_size: .; cdr3_length: 18; d_call: TRBD2; cdr3_nt: TGTGCCAGCAGCCCCTCTGGCGGGACTAGCGTGTCCTACAATGAGCAGTTCTTC; cdr3_aa: CASSPSGGTSVSYNEQFF
j_call: TRBJ2-7; v_call: TRBV27; clone_size: .; cdr3_length: 15; d_call: TRBD1; cdr3_nt: TGTGCCAGCAGTTTCGGACAGGGTTTCTCCTACGAGCAGTACTTC; cdr3_aa: CASSFGQGFSYEQYF
j_call: TRBJ1-5; v_call: TRBV19; clone_size: .; cdr3_length: 14; d_call: .; cdr3_nt: TGTGCCGGGTCTATTGGGGGCCCCGGTCAGCCCCAGCATTTT; cdr3_aa: CAGSIGGPGQPQHF
j_call: TRBJ2-5; v_call: TRBV3-1/TRBV3-2; clone_size: .; cdr3_length: 15; d_call: .; cdr3_nt: TGTGCCAGCAGCCAAGCGGGAAACCTTGTGGAGACCCAGTACTTC; cdr3_aa: CASSQAGNLVETQYF
j_call: TRBJ1-3; v_call: TRBV2; clone_size: .; cdr3_length: 11; d_call: TRBD1; cdr3_nt: TGTGCCAGCAGCGACCTGGGACAGCCACTTTTT; cdr3_aa: CASSDLGQPLF
j_call: TRBJ2-5; v_call: TRBV18; clone_size: .; cdr3_length: 14; d_call: TRBD1; cdr3_nt: TGTGCCAGCTCACGACAGGGGGGCCAAGAGACCCAGTACTTC; cdr3_aa: CASSRQGGQETQYF
j_call: TRBJ1-1; v_call: TRBV28; clone_size: .; cdr3_length: 14; d_call: .; cdr3_nt: TGTGCCAGCAGGGGTTGGGGGGTGAACACTGAAGCTTTCTTT; cdr3_aa: CASRGWGVNTEAFF
j_call: TRBJ1-1; v_call: TRBV6-5; clone_size: .; cdr3_length: 14; d_call: TRBD1; cdr3_nt: TGTGCCAGCAGCAAACAGGGGGCTGTGCTTGAAGCTTTCTTT; cdr3_aa: CASSKQGAVLEAFF
j_call: TRBJ2-2; v_call: TRBV7-3; clone_size: once; cdr3_length: 18; d_call: TRBD2; cdr3_nt: TGTGCCAGCAGCTTAATTGCAGCGGGGGGTTCGAACACCGGGGAGCTGTTTTTT; cdr3_aa: CASSLIAAGGSNTGELFF
j_call: TRBJ2-7; v_call: TRBV5-1; clone_size: .; cdr3_length: 15; d_call: .; cdr3_nt: TGCGCCAGCAGCTTGGCCCAGGGGCGCTCCTACGAGCAGTACTTC; cdr3_aa: CASSLAQGRSYEQYF